The 25 T cell receptor beta chains below were found in one sample sequenced in a study of T cell repertoires in cytomegalovirus infection. Antigens of these TCRs are unknown. TCRdb re-called the reads with MiXCR, one entry per CDR3 protein. The sample consists of 55,000 to 85,000 distinct CDR3 sequences, 20% of them appearing once. Material: CD8+ T cells from cultured PBMCs, obtained from culture after CMV antigen stimulation. The receptors originated from a human donor in good health (CMV status not recorded). Some clones in this sample may be carry-over from other donors' samples.

This chain connects TRBV7-9 to TRBJ2-3; D gene ambiguous. Germline-derived CDR1 and CDR2 are SEHNR and FQNEAQ (reference sequence). V was pared by 6 bases and J by 4 bases, with 8 bases between. The CDR3 is 12 amino acids. CDR3 region: CASSSSADTQYF. Here the CDR3 DNA reads TGTGCCAGCAGTTCCAGCGCAGATACGCAGTATTTT.

The rearrangement joins TRBV6-2 or TRBV6-3 to TRBJ2-1; D is unresolved. Germline values: CDR1 MNHEY, CDR2 SVGEGT. The CDR3 is 14 amino acids. Between the trimmed V and J ends, which lost 5 bases and 3 bases, there was a span of 11 bases. This CDR3 reads CASSPPDRYNEQFF. The CDR3 nucleotides are TGTGCCAGCAGTCCTCCCGATCGCTACAATGAGCAGTTCTTC.

This chain joins TRBV6-1 and TRBJ2-7, with D possibly TRBD1 on 6 matching bases. The V end lost 5 bases, the J end lost 1 base, and 15 bases lay between the germline ends. This CDR3 contains 15 residues. The germline V gene encodes CDR1 MNHNS and CDR2 SASEGT. The CDR3 sequence is CASSRRSTGSYEQYF. CDR3 bases: TGTGCCAGCAGTCGAAGATCGACAGGATCCTACGAGCAGTACTTC.

This clonotype was recorded a few times. This chain links TRBV4-1 with TRBJ1-2, with TRBD1 matching over 7 bases. CDR1 and CDR2 from the germline V gene are MGHRA and YSYEKL. This CDR3 has 16 amino acids. The ends lost 5 bases at V and 6 bases at J; junction bases unmatched: 15. The DNA of the CDR3 is TGCGCCAGCAGCACCCTTCCCGACAGGGCCTATGATGGCTACACCTTC. Translated, it gives CASSTLPDRAYDGYTF.

The sample holds a few counts of this clonotype. The chain links TRBV4-3 to TRBJ1-1; D might be TRBD1 (6 bases). The germline V gene has CDR1 LGHNA and CDR2 YSLEER. The germline V and J ends were trimmed by 0 bases and 0 bases, with 14 bases remaining between them. The CDR3 length is 17 residues. CDR3 DNA: TGCGCCAGCAGCCAAGATGACAGGAATTTTATGAACACTGAAGCTTTCTTT. Its translation: CASSQDDRNFMNTEAFF.

The V and J genes are TRBV6-1 and TRBJ1-2; D not certain. This CDR3 is built from 14 residues. Between the trimmed V and J ends, which lost 2 bases and 4 bases, there was a span of 11 bases. Germline CDR1 MNHNS, CDR2 SASEGT. CDR3 bases: TGTGCCAGCAGTGAAAGGAACCCGGTCTATGGCTACACCTTC. Protein product: CASSERNPVYGYTF.

The chain combines TRBV6-6 with TRBJ2-5; D might be TRBD1 (5 bases). Looked up from germline, CDR1 is MNHNY and CDR2 is SVGAGI (reference sequence). This CDR3 contains 15 residues. V lost 7 bases and J 4 bases, leaving 19 bases between the germline ends. CDR3 in DNA: TGTGCCAGCACTCACTTAGCAGGGTCGGTAGAGACCCAGTACTTC. It yields the protein CASTHLAGSVETQYF.

V and J are TRBV12-3 or TRBV12-4 and TRBJ2-5; D gene unclear. The V and J ends lost 3 bases and 2 bases respectively, with 7 bases between them. This CDR3 is 13 amino acids long. The CDR3 nucleotides are TGTGCCAGCAGTTTCGGCATTCAAGAGACCCAGTACTTC. Translated, it gives CASSFGIQETQYF.

The CDR3 sequence is CASSPAGTGELFF. The CDR3 DNA reads TGTGCCAGCAGCCCTGCCGGGACCGGGGAGCTGTTTTTT. This chain connects TRBV7-9 to TRBJ2-2; D gene ambiguous. Deletions cut 5 bases from V and 5 bases from J, with 9 bases between. The CDR3 runs 13 residues. Germline CDR1 and CDR2: SEHNR and FQNEAQ (reference sequence). Complete variable domain (other parts from reference TRBV7-9 and TRBJ2-2): DTGVSQNPRHKITKRGQNVTFRCDPISEHNRLYWYRQTLGQGPEFLTYFQNEAQLEKSRLLSDRFSAERPKGSFSTLEIQRTEQGDSAMYLCASSPAGTGELFFGEGSRLTVL.

The J gene is TRBJ2-3, the V gene TRBV7-2, with TRBD2 identical over 8 bases. The CDR3 has 17 amino acids. Germline values: CDR1 SGHTA, CDR2 FQGNSA. V shed 5 bases, J shed 5 bases, and the junction held 15 bases outside the gene matches. The CDR3 here is CASSTRVRGAYLDTQYF. As DNA, the CDR3 is TGTGCCAGCAGCACCCGAGTGCGGGGGGCTTATCTAGATACGCAGTATTTT.

The chain's CDR3 is CASSLGDRAFF. The CDR3 region has the DNA TGTGCCAGCAGCTTAGGGGACAGAGCTTTCTTT. The chain joins TRBV7-6 to TRBJ1-1; 7 nucleotides agree with TRBD1. This CDR3 is 11 amino acids long. Looked up from germline, CDR1 is SGHVS and CDR2 is FNYEAQ. V lost 1 base to trimming and J lost 10 bases; unmatched junction nucleotides: 0.

J is TRBJ1-1 and V is TRBV27; D is perhaps TRBD1 (6 bases). CDR1 is MNHEY and CDR2 is SMNVEV in the germline V gene (reference sequence). V dropped 2 bases and J dropped 3 bases, with 13 bases sitting between them. The CDR3 contains 15 residues. CDR3 nucleotides: TGTGCCAGCAGTTTAGGGGGCAGGGGAGACACTGAAGCTTTCTTT. It encodes CASSLGGRGDTEAFF.

This chain links TRBV7-2 with TRBJ2-2; no clear D gene. Between the trimmed V and J ends, which lost 0 bases and 13 bases, there was a span of 9 bases. The germline V gene encodes CDR1 SGHTA and CDR2 FQGNSA. CDR3 length: 12 amino acids. This chain's CDR3 is CASSLADNGLFF. The CDR3 DNA reads TGTGCCAGCAGCTTAGCAGATAATGGGCTGTTTTTT.

The V and J genes are TRBV6-5 and TRBJ1-1, with D possibly being TRBD1 (5 bases). V gave up 0 bases and J gave up 6 bases, with 8 bases separating them. Germline V gene data show CDR1 as MNHEY and CDR2 as SVGAGI. The CDR3 length is 13 residues. CDR3 nucleotide sequence: TGTGCCAGCAGTTACTCCCGGGGCGCTGAAGCTTTCTTT. Translation gives CASSYSRGAEAFF.

The table lists this clonotype with a few counts. The V call is TRBV5-1, the J call TRBJ1-1; D is unresolved. V gave up 3 bases and J gave up 3 bases, with 15 bases separating them. The germline gives CDR1 SGHRS, CDR2 YFSETQ. The CDR3 runs 15 residues. The CDR3 nucleotides read TGCGCCAGCAGCTCCGCGGCGATTTCGGACACTGAAGCTTTCTTT. Translated, it gives CASSSAAISDTEAFF.

This clonotype was observed a handful of times. The chain employs TRBV6-2 or TRBV6-3 and TRBJ1-2, with 7 positions matching TRBD1. Germline V gene sequence: CDR1 MNHEY, CDR2 SVGEGT. This CDR3 region has 13 residues. Trimming removed 10 bases from V and 7 bases from J; junction bases left unmatched: 12. DNA of the CDR3: TGTGCCACCGACTGGACAGGAACAACTGGCTACACCTTC. Residues: CATDWTGTTGYTF.

The rearrangement links TRBV5-6 to TRBJ2-1; the match to TRBD2 covers 11 bases. V shed 4 bases, J shed 5 bases, and the junction held 8 bases outside the gene matches. Germline values: CDR1 SGHDT, CDR2 YYEEEE. This CDR3 is 16 amino acids long. This chain's CDR3 is CASSPLTSGGHNEQFF. Written as DNA, the CDR3 is TGTGCCAGCAGCCCACTAACTAGCGGGGGTCACAATGAGCAGTTCTTC.

The V and J genes are TRBV4-1 and TRBJ1-2; no firm D call. The CDR3 is 15 amino acids. Germline lookup yields CDR1 MGHRA and CDR2 YSYEKL. Trimming removed 0 bases from V and 4 bases from J, with 12 bases in between. The CDR3, as DNA: TGCGCCAGCAGCCAAGATACGAGCCAGCCCTATGGCTACACCTTC. Its protein is CASSQDTSQPYGYTF.

This clonotype turned up a few times. The chain has TRBV7-2 and TRBJ1-3; 11 nucleotides match TRBD1. With 6 bases clipped from V and 3 bases from J, the junction kept 4 bases outside the gene matches. The CDR3 covers 15 residues. The germline CDR1 and CDR2 sequences are SGHTA and FQGNSA. CDR3 sequence (DNA): TGTGCCAGCAGGCTGGACAGGGGGCTTGGAAACACCATATATTTT. Its translation is CASRLDRGLGNTIYF.

This clonotype was counted a single time. The chain is built from TRBV4-1 and TRBJ2-7, with TRBD1 identical over 9 bases. The CDR3 extends over 15 amino acids. Germline V gene data show CDR1 as MGHRA and CDR2 as YSYEKL. V shed 3 bases, J shed 7 bases, and the junction held 10 bases outside the gene matches. This chain's CDR3 is CASSQGPGQGEEQYF. The CDR3, as DNA: TGCGCCAGCAGCCAGGGCCCGGGACAGGGTGAAGAGCAGTACTTC.

The CDR3 coding sequence is TGTGCCAGCAGCTCTATAGCGACAGGGGGCATCGCAGATACGCAGTATTTT. This sequence encodes CASSSIATGGIADTQYF. This chain connects TRBV7-8 to TRBJ2-3; 10 nucleotides match TRBD1. J gave up 4 bases and V 4 bases, and 11 bases lay outside the gene matches. There are 17 residues in the CDR3. CDR1 is SGHVS, CDR2 FQNEAQ, per germline.

This sequence joins TRBV6-1 and TRBJ2-5; D gene uncertain. V lost 7 bases, J lost 1 base, and 16 bases lay in between. Germline loops: CDR1 MNHNS, CDR2 SASEGT. The CDR3 runs 15 residues. DNA for the CDR3: TGTGCCAGCACCCATCCCGGACGGGCCCAAGAGACCCAGTACTTC. It translates to CASTHPGRAQETQYF.

This chain joins TRBV7-2 and TRBJ1-5, with D perhaps matching TRBD1 (6 bases). V was clipped by 1 base and J by 2 bases, with 12 bases between them. The CDR3 sequence is 16 residues long. Per the germline V gene, CDR1 is SGHTA and CDR2 is FQGNSA. DNA for the CDR3: TGTGCCAGCAGCTTAGGGACAGTTCGAGGCAATCAGCCCCAGCATTTT. Translation: CASSLGTVRGNQPQHF.

The chain couples TRBV4-1 to TRBJ1-1; D unresolved. CDR1 is MGHRA, CDR2 YSYEKL, per germline. The V and J ends lost 4 bases and 5 bases respectively, with 11 bases between them. The CDR3 runs 13 residues. In nucleotides, the CDR3 is TGCGCCAGCAGCCCCCGGGGAGGGACTGAAGCTTTCTTT. It encodes CASSPRGGTEAFF.

The chain combines TRBV6-5 with TRBJ1-2; TRBD1 aligns across 8 bases. The CDR3 covers 15 residues. Germline V lookup: CDR1 MNHEY, CDR2 SVGAGI. Trimming at V came to 5 bases and at J to 6 bases, leaving 11 bases not matched to a gene. CDR3 bases: TGTGCCAGCAGTGGCCGGACAGGGTCGATCCATGGCTACACCTTC. Translated, it gives CASSGRTGSIHGYTF.